The rows below give T cell receptor beta chains drawn from one sample of a study of response to subunit inactivated influenza vaccine. TCRdb recomputed calls from the RT-PCR reads with MiXCR, one row per CDR3 protein. The table lists some 200,000 distinct CDR3 sequences, around 12% of them singletons. In addition, the sample was reused for a study of T cells expressing NK-cell markers.

The starting material was CD8+ T cells sorted from PBMCs, obtained 11 to 12 days after vaccination. Receptors originate from a man between 50 and 59 years old who received an inactivated influenza vaccine. The CDR3 runs from the conserved cysteine through the conserved F or W. Fields, in order: CDR3 protein, clone size, J gene, D gene, V gene. A D gene is named only where the DNA matches it firmly. The listing skips clone size in some rows; elsewhere it reads once, few, many or a size class.

CDR3aa: CASALEGVYEQYF; abundance: .; j_gene: TRBJ2-7; d_gene: .; v_gene: TRBV2
CDR3aa: CASSLLGPGQTETQYF; abundance: few; j_gene: TRBJ2-5; d_gene: .; v_gene: TRBV27
CDR3aa: CASSQDFGSQETQYF; abundance: many; j_gene: TRBJ2-5; d_gene: .; v_gene: TRBV4-1
CDR3aa: CASSLGLAKIYNEQFF; abundance: few; j_gene: TRBJ2-1; d_gene: .; v_gene: TRBV28
CDR3aa: CASSESPPGYEQYF; abundance: few; j_gene: TRBJ2-7; d_gene: .; v_gene: TRBV2
CDR3aa: CAISESGTAAYEQYF; abundance: .; j_gene: TRBJ2-7; d_gene: .; v_gene: TRBV10-3
CDR3aa: CAISDPARESYSSYEQYF; abundance: few; j_gene: TRBJ2-7; d_gene: .; v_gene: TRBV10-3
CDR3aa: CASSQAGVQETQYF; abundance: .; j_gene: TRBJ2-5; d_gene: .; v_gene: TRBV3-1
CDR3aa: CSASPVGYEQYF; abundance: .; j_gene: TRBJ2-7; d_gene: .; v_gene: TRBV20-1
CDR3aa: CASSETSGDSQETQYF; abundance: .; j_gene: TRBJ2-5; d_gene: TRBD2; v_gene: TRBV7-6
CDR3aa: CASNSDRPGNQPQHF; abundance: .; j_gene: TRBJ1-5; d_gene: .; v_gene: TRBV6-2/TRBV6-3
CDR3aa: CASTQRRGRYNEQFF; abundance: once; j_gene: TRBJ2-1; d_gene: .; v_gene: TRBV11-1
CDR3aa: CASSQESLAGGRMDEQYF; abundance: few; j_gene: TRBJ2-7; d_gene: TRBD2; v_gene: TRBV4-2
CDR3aa: CASSPYGTAGANVLTF; abundance: .; j_gene: TRBJ2-6; d_gene: TRBD1; v_gene: TRBV18
CDR3aa: CATSDWVGQGSYNEQFF; abundance: .; j_gene: TRBJ2-1; d_gene: .; v_gene: TRBV24-1
CDR3aa: CASSLAGTMTPHEQYF; abundance: .; j_gene: TRBJ2-7; d_gene: .; v_gene: TRBV27
CDR3aa: CASSQVGNADTQYF; abundance: many; j_gene: TRBJ2-3; d_gene: .; v_gene: TRBV4-1
CDR3aa: CASRPTGEGTDTQYF; abundance: many; j_gene: TRBJ2-3; d_gene: .; v_gene: TRBV12-3/TRBV12-4
CDR3aa: CASSAKTSGAYNEQFF; abundance: many; j_gene: TRBJ2-1; d_gene: TRBD2; v_gene: TRBV7-9
CDR3aa: CSVLKPGGAVSEQFF; abundance: many; j_gene: TRBJ2-1; d_gene: .; v_gene: TRBV29-1
CDR3aa: CASSFPSGRMDTQYF; abundance: .; j_gene: TRBJ2-3; d_gene: TRBD2; v_gene: TRBV12-3/TRBV12-4
CDR3aa: CASSQREEAYEQYF; abundance: .; j_gene: TRBJ2-7; d_gene: .; v_gene: TRBV4-1
CDR3aa: CSVEGVPGLAGAGLYEQYF; abundance: few; j_gene: TRBJ2-7; d_gene: TRBD2; v_gene: TRBV29-1
CDR3aa: CASSNEGLNTGELFF; abundance: many; j_gene: TRBJ2-2; d_gene: .; v_gene: TRBV6-2/TRBV6-3
CDR3aa: CSAPGTSVFSEQFF; abundance: many; j_gene: TRBJ2-1; d_gene: TRBD2; v_gene: TRBV20-1
CDR3aa: CASSQDQGKGSYEQYF; abundance: few; j_gene: TRBJ2-7; d_gene: .; v_gene: TRBV4-3
CDR3aa: CSATGRGGAYYEQYF; abundance: many; j_gene: TRBJ2-7; d_gene: TRBD2; v_gene: TRBV29-1
CDR3aa: CSVVLAGPDTQYF; abundance: .; j_gene: TRBJ2-3; d_gene: .; v_gene: TRBV29-1
CDR3aa: CASSLVYSGANVLTF; abundance: .; j_gene: TRBJ2-6; d_gene: .; v_gene: TRBV7-9
CDR3aa: CATGYRPGQGQETQYF; abundance: few; j_gene: TRBJ2-5; d_gene: TRBD1; v_gene: TRBV24-1
CDR3aa: CASTQLASRPEDTQYF; abundance: few; j_gene: TRBJ2-3; d_gene: TRBD2; v_gene: TRBV28
CDR3aa: CASSPLGVAKNIQYF; abundance: .; j_gene: TRBJ2-4; d_gene: .; v_gene: TRBV7-8